This T cell receptor (beta chain) was found in a study of memory CD4+ T cells and cytomegalovirus serostatus. Study as a whole: This sample comes from healthy Belgian adults, roughly nine CMV seropositive, approximately 23 seronegative.

The sort gate was single viable CD3+CD4+CD8-CD45RO+ cells for memory CD4+ T cells. CMV serostatus came from serum IgG against pp150, pp28, p38, p52. In the original workflow: Out-of-frame sequences were removed, leaving 2,000,000 or so distinct TCRbeta sequences. This table comes from immunoSEQ multiplex PCR, and its TCRdb copy is limited to in-frame clones, with some not included. The DNA gave D and trimming, while V, J and clone size come from that table. The sample holds approximately 44,000 clones, 76% seen once. V lost 7 bases and J lost 6; bases outside the gene matches: 23. Germline-derived CDR1 and CDR2 are SNHLY and FYNNEI. The CDR3 has 18 residues.

The TCR was taken from an adult in good health and CMV-seronegative. The sample consisted of memory CD4+ T cells from blood. V and J are TRBV2 and TRBJ2-7, with 8 bases fitting TRBD1. CDR3: CASTDPGQVNRLVGEQYF. In DNA, the CDR3 is TGTGCCAGCACTGATCCGGGACAGGTAAATCGGTTAGTGGGCGAGCAGTACTTC.